These T cell receptor beta chains were read from a single sample in a study of blood T cells in healthy people across ages. A single record per CDR3 protein comes from TCRdb applying MiXCR to the 5' RACE reads. The data contain over 1,500,000 distinct CDR3 sequences, 35% to 50% of them singletons. Sequencing used blood. All receptors derive from a human donor in good health. Each CDR3 is given with its conserved first and last residue. A D gene is named only where the DNA matches it firmly. Only part of the rows carry a size: once, few, many, or a class if the clone is expanded.

TRBJ1-2 | TRBV2 | TRBD1 | 14 | - | CASRTGGASSGYTF | TGTGCCAGCAGGACAGGGGGCGCTTCCAGCGGCTACACCTTC
TRBJ2-7 | TRBV9 | - | 12 | - | CASSDGNYEQYF | TGTGCCAGCAGCGACGGGAACTACGAGCAGTACTTC
TRBJ2-7 | TRBV10-3 | TRBD2 | 14 | few | CAISDSGLAGEQYF | TGTGCCATCAGTGATTCGGGACTAGCGGGCGAGCAGTACTTC
TRBJ2-1 | TRBV6-2/TRBV6-3 | - | 15 | - | CASSTFRTAYNEQFF | TGTGCCAGCAGTACTTTCCGGACAGCCTACAATGAGCAGTTCTTC
TRBJ2-6 | TRBV24-1 | - | 17 | - | CATSDTTTMNRANVLTF | TGTGCCACCAGTGATACCACGACAATGAATAGGGCCAACGTCCTGACTTTC
TRBJ2-7 | TRBV4-3 | - | 15 | few | CASSQDRRGFYEQYF | TGCGCCAGCAGCCAAGACAGGAGGGGTTTCTACGAGCAGTACTTC
TRBJ2-7 | TRBV4-3 | TRBD2 | 18 | - | CASSQRLLAGAISYEQYF | TGCGCCAGCAGCCAAAGGCTTCTAGCGGGGGCCATATCCTACGAGCAGTACTTC
TRBJ2-7 | TRBV4-2 | - | 15 | few | CASSVGLRASYEQYF | TGTGCCAGCAGCGTCGGATTACGGGCTTCCTACGAGCAGTACTTC
TRBJ1-2 | TRBV4-3 | - | 14 | few | CASSQNRINYGYTF | TGCGCCAGCAGCCAGAACAGGATTAACTATGGCTACACCTTC
TRBJ2-3 | TRBV4-3 | TRBD2 | 18 | few | CASSQGASGGAATDTQYF | TGCGCCAGCAGCCAAGGGGCTAGCGGGGGGGCCGCCACAGATACGCAGTATTTT
TRBJ2-1 | TRBV20-1 | - | 14 | - | CSARWGAVYNEQFF | TGCAGTGCTAGATGGGGGGCCGTTTACAATGAGCAGTTCTTC
TRBJ2-5 | TRBV24-1 | - | 15 | few | CATSDWVTGQETQYF | TGTGCCACCAGTGATTGGGTGACAGGTCAAGAGACCCAGTACTTC
TRBJ2-1 | TRBV7-2 | - | 13 | - | CASSLYEHNEQFF | TGTGCCAGCAGCTTATACGAACACAATGAGCAGTTCTTC
TRBJ1-2 | TRBV15 | TRBD1 | 13 | - | CATSPDRVYGYTF | TGTGCCACCAGCCCTGACAGGGTCTATGGCTACACCTTC
TRBJ2-3 | TRBV7-2 | - | 15 | few | CASSLGGTLGDTQYF | TGTGCCAGCAGCTTAGGTGGGACCCTCGGTGATACGCAGTATTTT
TRBJ2-3 | TRBV12-3/TRBV12-4 | - | 16 | few | CASSLARLGITDTQYF | TGTGCCAGCAGTTTAGCGCGGCTCGGGATCACAGATACGCAGTATTTT
TRBJ2-3 | TRBV11-2 | TRBD2 | 18 | - | CASSLDLAGTTNTDTQYF | TGTGCCAGCAGCTTAGATCTAGCGGGGACAACAAATACAGATACGCAGTATTTT
TRBJ2-5 | TRBV20-1 | - | 12 | - | CSARVQPETQYF | TGCAGTGCTAGAGTTCAGCCAGAGACCCAGTACTTC
TRBJ2-5 | TRBV28 | TRBD2 | 16 | few | CASSPPRTSWSETQYF | TGTGCCAGCAGTCCACCAAGGACTAGCTGGTCGGAGACCCAGTACTTC
TRBJ2-2 | TRBV7-2 | - | 15 | - | CASSTPNRNTGELFF | TGTGCCAGCTCCACCCCAAACAGGAACACCGGGGAGCTGTTTTTT
TRBJ2-4 | TRBV7-9 | TRBD1 | 19 | few | CASSLRQGRETGAKNIQYF | TGTGCCAGCAGCCTCCGACAGGGGAGAGAGACGGGAGCCAAAAACATTCAGTACTTC
TRBJ1-1 | TRBV4-2 | - | 13 | - | CASSRTPSTEAFF | TGTGCCAGCAGCCGCACTCCAAGCACTGAAGCTTTCTTT
TRBJ2-1 | TRBV12-3/TRBV12-4 | - | 13 | - | CASKPHMGNEQFF | TGTGCCAGCAAACCCCATATGGGAAATGAGCAGTTCTTC
TRBJ2-3 | TRBV9 | TRBD2 | 14 | - | CASGWAGGTGTQYF | TGTGCCAGCGGCTGGGCGGGGGGCACAGGTACGCAGTATTTT
TRBJ2-4 | TRBV2 | TRBD1 | 17 | - | CSSSSLSGTVRRNIQYF | TGTTCCAGCAGTAGTCTATCCGGGACAGTAAGGCGGAACATTCAGTACTTC
TRBJ1-2 | TRBV5-4 | - | 15 | few | CASSLAGTVSYGYTF | TGTGCCAGCAGCTTGGCGGGCACAGTCTCCTATGGCTACACCTTC
TRBJ2-3 | TRBV28 | - | 13 | few | CASLSTSTDTQYF | TGTGCCAGTTTATCCACTAGCACAGATACGCAGTATTTT
TRBJ2-3 | TRBV9 | - | 17 | - | CASSGGGLTRWADTQYF | TGTGCCAGCAGCGGAGGGGGGTTGACCCGGTGGGCAGATACGCAGTATTTT
TRBJ2-3 | TRBV7-3 | - | 13 | - | CASSLSPIDTQYF | TGTGCCAGCAGCTTAAGCCCCATTGATACGCAGTATTTT
TRBJ2-7 | TRBV9 | TRBD1 | 18 | - | CASSASYSDRGRAYEQYF | TGTGCCAGCAGCGCCTCTTATTCGGACAGGGGAAGGGCCTACGAGCAGTACTTC
TRBJ1-1 | TRBV7-9 | - | 18 | - | CASSFRIRGHLGDTEAFF | TGTGCCAGCAGCTTCCGGATCCGGGGACACCTAGGGGACACTGAAGCTTTCTTT
TRBJ2-3 | TRBV13 | - | 14 | - | CASSLAVGYNEQYF | TGTGCCAGCAGCTTGGCTGTGGGTTACAATGAGCAGTATTTT
TRBJ2-7 | TRBV10-3 | TRBD1 | 15 | many | CAISGDRGYSYEQYF | TGTGCCATCAGTGGGGACAGAGGATATTCCTACGAGCAGTACTTC
TRBJ2-3 | TRBV12-3/TRBV12-4 | - | 12 | many | CASSRRGATQYF | TGTGCCAGCAGCCGAAGAGGGGCTACGCAGTATTTT
TRBJ2-3 | TRBV9 | - | 14 | - | CASSPRGDRYTQYF | TGTGCCAGCAGTCCCCGCGGGGACCGATATACGCAGTATTTT
TRBJ1-2 | TRBV4-2 | - | 14 | - | CASSQDRGQDGYTF | TGTGCCAGCAGCCAAGATCGGGGGCAGGACGGCTACACCTTC
TRBJ2-5 | TRBV12-3/TRBV12-4 | TRBD1 | 15 | few | CASSPWDRAQETQYF | TGTGCCAGCAGTCCCTGGGACAGGGCGCAAGAGACCCAGTACTTC
TRBJ2-7 | TRBV3-1 | TRBD1 | 15 | - | CASSPRTGARGEQYF | TGTGCCAGCAGCCCCAGGACAGGGGCGCGAGGCGAGCAGTACTTC
TRBJ2-1 | TRBV5-5 | TRBD2 | 16 | - | CASSLGAGGAGNEQFF | TGTGCCAGCAGCTTGGGGGCCGGGGGGGCAGGGAATGAGCAGTTCTTC
TRBJ2-1 | TRBV12-3/TRBV12-4 | - | 14 | few | CASSLEQGGNEQFF | TGTGCCAGCAGTTTAGAACAAGGGGGCAATGAGCAGTTCTTC
TRBJ1-1 | TRBV11-2 | - | 14 | - | CASSRIRLNTEAFF | TGTGCCAGCAGCCGAATTCGTTTGAACACTGAAGCTTTCTTT
TRBJ2-1 | TRBV20-1 | - | 11 | - | CSAYPSDEQFF | TGCAGTGCTTACCCCTCCGATGAGCAGTTCTTC
TRBJ1-1 | TRBV29-1 | - | 13 | few | CSVDRGVGTEAFF | TGCAGCGTTGACCGGGGAGTCGGCACTGAAGCTTTCTTT
TRBJ1-5 | TRBV4-1 | - | 14 | few | CASSFLEGDQPQHF | TGCGCCAGCAGCTTTTTGGAGGGAGACCAGCCCCAGCATTTT
TRBJ2-1 | TRBV6-1 | TRBD2 | 16 | - | CASRDLAARSYNEQFF | TGTGCCAGCAGGGACCTAGCGGCCCGCTCCTACAATGAGCAGTTCTTC
TRBJ1-2 | TRBV12-3/TRBV12-4 | TRBD1 | 15 | few | CASSPVGGQARFYTF | TGTGCCAGCAGTCCGGTCGGTGGACAGGCGCGATTCTACACCTTC
TRBJ2-6 | TRBV5-1 | - | 16 | few | CASSLTASWGANVLTF | TGCGCCAGCAGCTTGACGGCGTCCTGGGGGGCCAACGTCCTGACTTTC
TRBJ2-5 | TRBV4-1 | - | 13 | - | CASSQVGLDEQYF | TGCGCCAGCAGCCAAGTGGGATTAGATGAGCAGTACTTC
TRBJ1-5 | TRBV27 | - | 16 | - | CASSPRDRASNQPQHF | TGTGCCAGCAGTCCACGGGACCGCGCTAGCAATCAGCCCCAGCATTTT
TRBJ1-2 | TRBV7-9 | - | 13 | - | CAGSFGISDGYTF | TGTGCCGGCAGCTTCGGGATCTCAGATGGCTACACCTTC
TRBJ2-7 | TRBV7-2 | TRBD2 | 18 | - | CASSLGLGFSGGGYEQYF | TGTGCCAGCAGCTTAGGTCTGGGTTTTAGCGGGGGGGGCTACGAGCAGTACTTC
TRBJ2-7 | TRBV7-8 | TRBD1 | 13 | - | CASRTNTGVEQYF | TGTGCCAGCAGGACAAACACAGGGGTCGAGCAGTACTTC
TRBJ2-7 | TRBV18 | - | 14 | - | CASSPTGPHEEQYF | TGTGCCAGCTCTCCGACAGGCCCTCATGAAGAGCAGTACTTC
TRBJ2-7 | TRBV10-3 | - | 14 | - | CAITQALTSYEQYF | TGTGCCATCACTCAGGCTTTAACGTCCTACGAGCAGTACTTC
TRBJ2-1 | TRBV7-2 | TRBD2 | 16 | few | CASSLQLAGGYNEQFF | TGTGCCAGCAGCTTACAACTAGCGGGGGGCTACAATGAGCAGTTCTTC
TRBJ2-1 | TRBV12-3/TRBV12-4 | TRBD2 | 17 | - | CASSSGTSLGSYNEQFF | TGTGCCAGCAGTTCCGGGACTAGCCTTGGCTCCTACAATGAGCAGTTCTTC
TRBJ1-2 | TRBV7-2 | - | 14 | - | CASSYTTDLYGYTF | TGTGCCAGCAGCTATACCACAGACCTCTATGGCTACACCTTC
TRBJ2-3 | TRBV7-2 | TRBD2 | 16 | many | CASSLWTSGGTDTQYF | TGTGCCAGCAGCTTGTGGACTAGCGGGGGGACAGATACGCAGTATTTT
TRBJ2-1 | TRBV12-3/TRBV12-4 | - | 11 | many | CASSRRAEQFF | TGTGCCAGCAGTAGGAGGGCTGAGCAGTTCTTC
TRBJ2-5 | TRBV4-1 | - | 18 | - | CASSQEWLGGVVAETQYF | TGCGCCAGCAGCCAAGAGTGGCTAGGCGGGGTGGTTGCAGAGACCCAGTACTTC